These T cell receptor beta chains were read from a single sample in a study of CD8 T cells in ankylosing spondylitis. TCRdb independently ran MiXCR on the 5' RACE reads; one entry per CDR3 protein. The sample has hundreds of thousands of distinct CDR3 sequences; about 10% are singletons. Material for sequencing was blood, either unsorted or a sorted T cell fraction (not recorded which). These receptors were taken from a male donor with ankylosing spondylitis. Each CDR3 is given with its conserved first and last residue. The order of the fields is V gene, D gene, J gene, CDR3 protein. D genes are given only for firm matches.

>TRBV6-5|TRBD1|TRBJ2-7
CATRQGTYEQYF
>TRBV5-1|-|TRBJ2-7
CASSLVGTALEQYF
>TRBV5-1|-|TRBJ2-1
CASSSWRAGNEQFF
>TRBV7-2|-|TRBJ2-5
CASSLVGGLGGWWTQYF
>TRBV6-2/TRBV6-3|-|TRBJ2-5
CASSPVYQETQYF
>TRBV10-1|TRBD2|TRBJ2-1
CASSGTSGRPYNEQFF
>TRBV18|TRBD1|TRBJ1-5
CASSPEGQGAGQPQHF
>TRBV15|-|TRBJ2-3
CATSRDYFSGSTDTQYF
>TRBV5-4|-|TRBJ2-7
CASRPVGGGALEQYF
>TRBV4-3|-|TRBJ2-3
CASSQDPSPRPADTQYF
>TRBV7-2|-|TRBJ1-5
CASSLGMQPQHF
>TRBV20-1|-|TRBJ2-5
CSARRLETQYF
>TRBV20-1|-|TRBJ2-5
CSADARNLGETQYF
>TRBV9|-|TRBJ2-5
CASSVAPAAQETQYF
>TRBV20-1|TRBD1|TRBJ2-7
CSARDPMDRALSSYEQYF
>TRBV20-1|TRBD1|TRBJ1-6
CSAMGQGDSPLHF
>TRBV25-1|TRBD1|TRBJ1-6
CASSEDRGRNSPLHF
>TRBV9|-|TRBJ2-7
CASSVGPRPYEQYF
>TRBV4-3|TRBD1|TRBJ1-5
CASSPNSWTGVSEPQHF
>TRBV19|TRBD1|TRBJ2-1
CASSRTGGRSNEQFF
>TRBV2|TRBD2|TRBJ2-3
CATSSGRATDTQYF
>TRBV20-1|TRBD2|TRBJ2-5
CSARSSGGWETQYF
>TRBV9|TRBD2|TRBJ2-3
CASSDSGGLDTQYF
>TRBV2|-|TRBJ1-2
CASSSRGDGYTF
>TRBV20-1|TRBD1|TRBJ2-1
CSARDDRVGQFF
>TRBV19|-|TRBJ1-5
CASSRWGQPQHF
>TRBV7-8|-|TRBJ1-1
CASSPREGMRNTEAFF
>TRBV18|-|TRBJ2-7
CASSPGTSAASYEQYF
>TRBV5-1|-|TRBJ1-1
CASSREGTEAFF
>TRBV6-2/TRBV6-3|-|TRBJ2-1
CASSLPRFALFDEQFF
>TRBV7-2|-|TRBJ2-7
CASSFAGYGEQYF
>TRBV20-1|-|TRBJ2-7
CSARDPSGTPGSYEQYF
>TRBV27|-|TRBJ1-5
CASKQGRNQPQHF
>TRBV28|-|TRBJ2-2
CASSPTGPFRAGELFF
>TRBV5-1|-|TRBJ1-2
CASSLGVVNYGYTF
>TRBV12-3/TRBV12-4|-|TRBJ1-4
CASSFRGASEKLFF
>TRBV11-2|-|TRBJ1-4
CASSSLLRRGPEKLFF
>TRBV20-1|TRBD1|TRBJ1-2
CSAIRDRNYGYTF
>TRBV20-1|-|TRBJ1-2
CSAPITTNYGYTF
>TRBV6-2/TRBV6-3|-|TRBJ2-5
CASTGLFQETQYF
>TRBV5-1|-|TRBJ2-1
CASSMGWGSYNEQFF
>TRBV18|TRBD1|TRBJ2-1
CASSPTTGGKFF
>TRBV7-2|-|TRBJ2-3
CASSLVQGWNTQYF
>TRBV20-1|-|TRBJ2-5
CSAAKVGKTQYF
>TRBV19|-|TRBJ1-2
CASSIDRRKMYGYTF
>TRBV20-1|TRBD2|TRBJ2-1
CSASGLAGEQFF
>TRBV5-1|-|TRBJ2-1
CASNLGHNNEQFF
>TRBV5-1|TRBD1|TRBJ2-7
CASSPFGQGVSEQYF